These 31 T cell receptor beta chains were sequenced from one sample in a study of T cells in Graves' hyperthyroidism and ophthalmopathy. Template material for amplifying TCR beta CDR3 regions consisted of RNA transcripts. HTBI primers were used for first-round RT-PCR of the TCR CDR3. TCRdb called the multiplex PCR reads again in MiXCR, with one record for every CDR3 protein. The sample lists 500,000 to 600,000 distinct CDR3 sequences, 35% to 55% occurring once. The sequenced sample was peripheral blood or thyroid tissue (not recorded which). The source of these receptors is an adult woman with Graves' disease, either hyperthyroidism or ophthalmopathy (not recorded which).

This clonotype was recorded at least ten times. CDR3 region: CASSVGGSGELFF. In DNA, the CDR3 is TGTGCCAGCAGCGTAGGGGGGAGCGGGGAGCTGTTTTTT. The J gene is TRBJ2-2, the V gene TRBV9; the D gene could be TRBD1 or TRBD2 (5 bases each). This CDR3 contains 13 residues. The V end lost 0 bases, the J end lost 7 bases, and 7 bases lay between the germline ends. The V gene's germline CDR1 is SGDLS and CDR2 YYNGEE. Full variable domain (missing parts from reference TRBV9 and TRBJ2-2): DSGVTQTPKHLITATGQRVTLRCSPRSGDLSVYWYQQSLDQGLQFLIQYYNGEERAKGNILERFSAQQFPDLHSELNLSSLELGDSALYFCASSVGGSGELFFGEGSRLTVL.

CDR3 coding DNA: TGTGCCAGCAAAGGCGGGGGGTTACCTATTGGCTACACCTTC. Amino acid sequence: CASKGGGLPIGYTF. V gene TRBV19 combines with J gene TRBJ1-2; possible D gene TRBD1, 5 bases. CDR1 LNHDA and CDR2 SQIVND come from the germline V gene (reference sequence). This CDR3 is built from 14 residues. The V and J ends lost 9 bases and 7 bases respectively, with 21 bases between them.

This chain joins TRBV10-3 and TRBJ2-7; 11 bases are shared with TRBD2. The germline V gene encodes CDR1 ENHRY and CDR2 SYGVKD. Trimming at V came to 6 bases and at J to 6 bases, leaving 4 bases not matched to a gene. The CDR3 has 13 residues. The CDR3 DNA follows: TGTGCCATCAGCACTAGCGGGAGAAGCGAGCAGTACTTC. It translates to CAISTSGRSEQYF.

The V gene is TRBV28, the J gene TRBJ2-7; 11 bases agree with TRBD1. The CDR3 consists of 15 residues. The germline gives CDR1 MDHEN, CDR2 SYDVKM. Unmatched junction bases numbered 8, after V lost 4 bases and J lost 6 bases. The CDR3 sequence is CASSSSSGTGGEQYF. CDR3 coding DNA: TGTGCCAGCAGTTCCTCTTCCGGGACAGGGGGCGAGCAGTACTTC.

V gene TRBV5-1 combines with J gene TRBJ1-2, with 7 bases that match TRBD1. CDR1 and CDR2 from the germline V gene are SGHRS and YFSETQ. Germline trimming cut 5 bases from V and 10 bases from J; bases unmatched to any gene: 8. This CDR3 spans 12 amino acids. In DNA form, the CDR3 reads TGCGCCAGCAGATCAGACAGGGTGGTCTACACCTTC. This encodes CASRSDRVVYTF.

This clonotype was seen repeatedly, ten times or more. This chain links TRBV20-1 with TRBJ2-7; 9 bases fit TRBD2. Looked up from germline, CDR1 is DFQATT and CDR2 is SNEGSKA (reference sequence). Germline trimming cut 6 bases from V and 7 bases from J; bases unmatched to any gene: 13. The length of the CDR3 is 14 residues. Written as DNA, the CDR3 is TGCAGTGCCCCCGTGAACGGAGCGGGAGGTGAGCAGTACTTC. This codes for CSAPVNGAGGEQYF.

This chain joins TRBV15 and TRBJ1-1; D gene uncertain. V was pared by 1 base and J by 6 bases, with 12 bases between. CDR1 is LNHNV, CDR2 YYDKDF, per germline (reference sequence). The CDR3 sequence is 14 residues long. This CDR3 is CATSRGAGFAEAFF. The CDR3, as DNA: TGTGCCACCAGCAGAGGGGCGGGTTTCGCTGAAGCTTTCTTT.

In its sample, this clonotype was seen many times. V usage is TRBV20-1 and J usage is TRBJ2-7, with D possibly TRBD1 on 6 matching bases. The CDR3 length is 13 residues. The germline V and J ends were trimmed by 6 bases and 4 bases, with 16 bases remaining between them. CDR1 is DFQATT, CDR2 SNEGSKA, per germline (reference sequence). The CDR3 DNA reads as TGCAGTGCCTGGGGGCAGGGTGCTTACGAGCAGTACTTC. Its protein product is CSAWGQGAYEQYF.

This clonotype was counted at least ten times. This chain connects TRBV16 to TRBJ2-7; 8 bases match TRBD1. CDR3 size: 13 residues. Germline CDR1 reads KGHSY; CDR2 reads FQNENV. The J segment lost 7 bases and the V segment lost 3 bases, leaving 5 bases of the junction unmatched. DNA for the CDR3: TGTGCCAGCAGCCACCGACAGGGGAGAGAGCAGTACTTC. It encodes CASSHRQGREQYF. Drawing the rest from reference TRBV16 and TRBJ2-7, the complete variable domain is GEEVAQTPKHLVRGEGQKAKLYCAPIKGHSYVFWYQQVLKNEFKFLISFQNENVFDETGMPKERFSAKCLPNSPCSLEIQATKLEDSAVYFCASSHRQGREQYFGPGTRLTVT.

This clonotype was seen only once. The rearrangement uses TRBV19 and TRBJ2-7; the D gene is possibly TRBD2 (5 bases). The CDR3 consists of 13 residues. V lost 8 bases and J 3 bases, leaving 14 bases between the germline ends. Germline V gene sequence: CDR1 LNHDA, CDR2 SQIVND (reference sequence). The CDR3 loop is CASSTNLVYEQYF. For the CDR3, the DNA is TGTGCCAGTTCGACTAACCTCGTCTACGAGCAGTACTTC.

The chain couples TRBV19 to TRBJ1-3, with D maybe TRBD1 (6 bases). CDR1 and CDR2 from the germline V gene are LNHDA and SQIVND (reference sequence). V shed 3 bases and J shed 1 base, with 10 bases lying between them. The CDR3 runs 15 residues. The CDR3 DNA follows: TGTGCCAGTAGTATGCTAACAGGGTCTGGAAACACCATATATTTT. Translating gives CASSMLTGSGNTIYF.

This clonotype came up a few times. With a much larger clone just one base away, this may be a read error. The chain couples TRBV2 to TRBJ1-1, with D uncertain. The CDR3 sequence is 13 residues long. V lost 2 bases and J lost 1, with 5 bases in between. The germline V gene has CDR1 SNHLY and CDR2 FYNNEI. In nucleotides, the CDR3 is TGTGCCAGCAGTGAACGGGGGAACACTGAAGCTTTCTTT. Amino acids: CASSERGNTEAFF. The entire variable domain, with the rest obtained from reference TRBV2 and TRBJ1-1, is as follows: EPEVTQTPSHQVTQMGQEVILRCVPISNHLYFYWYRQILGQKVEFLVSFYNNEISEKSEIFDDQFSVERPDGSNFTLKIRSTKLEDSAMYFCASSERGNTEAFFGQGTRLTVV.

The genes are TRBV5-1 and TRBJ2-7, with 11 bases fitting TRBD1. Germline CDR1 is SGHRS and CDR2 is YFSETQ. Germline trimming cut 5 bases from V and 4 bases from J; bases unmatched to any gene: 8. The CDR3 consists of 15 residues. The CDR3 is CASRGQGDKIYEQYF. CDR3 nucleotide sequence: TGCGCCAGCAGGGGACAGGGGGACAAAATATACGAGCAGTACTTC.

This clonotype has more than one count but fewer than ten. The chain is built from TRBV5-1 and TRBJ1-5; D might be TRBD1 (5 bases). Germline V lookup: CDR1 SGHRS, CDR2 YFSETQ. The CDR3 totals 19 residues. V shed 4 bases and J shed 1 base, with 24 bases lying between them. In DNA form, the CDR3 reads TGCGCCAGCAGCCACGAGACCCAAAACAGGTTGGGAAGCAATCAGCCCCAGCATTTT. Its translation: CASSHETQNRLGSNQPQHF.

This clonotype was counted ten times or more. Germline is not matched at one junction end, which may reflect a read error. J is TRBJ2-7 and V is TRBV7-9; possibly TRBD1 for D (5 bases). CDR3 length: 11 amino acids. The germline CDR1 and CDR2 sequences are SEHNR and FQNEAQ (reference sequence). CDR3 nucleotides: TGTGCCAGCAGCTGGACAATCGGGCTGGACTTC. Translated, it gives CASSWTIGLDF.

This clonotype was observed at least ten times. The gene calls are TRBV4-1 and TRBJ2-2; D is possibly TRBD1 or TRBD2 (5 bases each). This CDR3 has 16 residues. CDR1 and CDR2 (germline): MGHRA, YSYEKL. The V and J ends lost 0 bases and 4 bases respectively, with 12 bases between them. In DNA form, the CDR3 reads TGCGCCAGCAGCCAAGAGGGGGTAGCAGGCACCGGGGAGCTGTTTTTT. Its protein is CASSQEGVAGTGELFF.

This chain uses TRBV28 with TRBJ1-4, with no clear D. The length of the CDR3 is 16 residues. V was pared by 2 bases and J by 6 bases, with 16 bases between. From germline, CDR1 is MDHEN and CDR2 SYDVKM. CDR3 in amino acids: CASSLDPERDHEKLFF. The CDR3 bases are TGTGCCAGCAGTTTAGACCCGGAGAGAGATCATGAAAAACTGTTTTTT. Together with reference TRBV28 and TRBJ1-4, the CDR3 gives the full variable domain: DVKVTQSSRYLVKRTGEKVFLECVQDMDHENMFWYRQDPGLGLRLIYFSYDVKMKEKGDIPEGYSVSREKKERFSLILESASTNQTSMYLCASSLDPERDHEKLFFGSGTQLSVL.

This clonotype was detected many times. V usage is TRBV3-1 and J usage is TRBJ1-5, with D hard to call. Germline V CDR1 and CDR2: LGHDT, YNNKEL (reference sequence). Between the trimmed V and J ends, which lost 4 bases and 4 bases, there was a span of 8 bases. The CDR3 length is 13 residues. CDR3 DNA: TGTGCCAGCAGCCCCCGACGGAATCAGCCCCAGCATTTT. Protein: CASSPRRNQPQHF. Supplemented by reference TRBV3-1 and TRBJ1-5, the full variable domain reads DTAVSQTPKYLVTQMGNDKSIKCEQNLGHDTMYWYKQDSKKFLKIMFSYNNKELIINETVPNRFSPKSPDKAHLNLHINSLELGDSAVYFCASSPRRNQPQHFGDGTRLSIL.

Here the CDR3 reads CASSQAALSGPNTEAFF. The DNA of the CDR3 is TGTGCCAGCAGCCAAGCGGCCTTATCAGGTCCTAACACTGAAGCTTTCTTT. This chain joins TRBV7-9 and TRBJ1-1; the D is unclear. The CDR3 covers 17 residues. V dropped 5 bases and J dropped 2 bases, with 21 bases sitting between them. Germline V gives CDR1 SEHNR, CDR2 FQNEAQ (reference sequence).

The sample holds many counts of this clonotype. The V and J genes are TRBV10-3 and TRBJ1-4, with D tentatively TRBD1 (5 bases). Germline values: CDR1 ENHRY, CDR2 SYGVKD. V gave up 6 bases and J gave up 8 bases, with 7 bases separating them. This CDR3 is built from 11 residues. The DNA of the CDR3 is TGTGCCATCAGGGGGGAGGAAAAACTGTTTTTT. Translation: CAIRGEEKLFF.

As regards this clonotype: Sequence at one end of the junction differs from germline and may be a read error. The CDR3 is CASSPGLAGANVLTF. Here the CDR3 DNA reads TGTGCCAGCAGCCCAGGACTGGCTGGGGCCAACGTCCTGACTTTC. This sequence joins TRBV5-1 and TRBJ2-6; D possibly corresponds to TRBD2 (5 bases). From germline, CDR1 is SGHRS and CDR2 YFSETQ. There are 15 residues in the CDR3.

This clonotype was seen at least ten times. This chain connects TRBV11-2 to TRBJ1-3, with D unresolved. CDR1 and CDR2 from the germline V gene are SGHAT and FQNNGV. V was shortened by 0 bases and J by 3 bases, with 15 bases between the two germline ends. The CDR3 is made up of 17 amino acids. The CDR3 sequence: CASSLDDVRRNGNTIYF. The DNA for the CDR3 is TGTGCCAGCAGCTTAGACGACGTTCGGAGGAATGGAAACACCATATATTTT.

The V gene is TRBV19, the J gene TRBJ2-7, with unresolved D. CDR3 length: 13 amino acids. The V end was cut by 3 bases, the J end by 6 bases, with 12 bases between. Germline values: CDR1 LNHDA, CDR2 SQIVND (reference sequence). DNA of the CDR3: TGTGCCAGTAGTATTGTGGCAGAAAGCGAGCAGTACTTC. This sequence encodes CASSIVAESEQYF.

The CDR3 region has the DNA TGCAGCGTGGAGAAGGGTGTCAACGAGCAGTACTTC. Protein sequence: CSVEKGVNEQYF. This rearrangement joins TRBV29-1 to TRBJ2-7; D gene ambiguous. V lost 6 bases to trimming and J lost 5 bases, with 14 bases between them. The germline V gene has CDR1 SQVTM and CDR2 ANQGSEA. The CDR3 covers 12 residues.

Comments on this clonotype: A much larger clone differs from this one at a single base, so this may be a read error. This chain links TRBV6-6 with TRBJ2-7; no definite D call. The CDR3 totals 14 residues. The V gene's germline CDR1 is MNHNY and CDR2 SVGAGI (reference sequence). V was cut by 6 bases and J by 2 bases, with 14 bases left in between. This chain's CDR3 is CASRSDGVPYEQYF. In nucleotides, the CDR3 is TGTGCCAGCAGATCCGACGGTGTGCCCTACGAGCAGTACTTC.

The chain uses TRBV7-9 and TRBJ1-2; D not resolved. The germline gives CDR1 SEHNR, CDR2 FQNEAQ (reference sequence). The V end lost 7 bases, the J end lost 7 bases, and 10 bases lay between the germline ends. The CDR3 sequence is 11 residues long. The CDR3 region has the DNA TGTGCCAGCACCGCGAGTGGTGGCTACACCTTC. Translation gives CASTASGGYTF.

This clonotype has a count of ten or more. The J gene is TRBJ1-3, the V gene TRBV2, with TRBD1 matching 7 bases. The germline gives CDR1 SNHLY, CDR2 FYNNEI. V shed 5 bases and J 3 bases; nucleotides not matched to a gene: 10. The length of the CDR3 is 16 residues. CDR3 loop: CASSPFQDRVGNTIYF. The CDR3 region has the DNA TGTGCCAGCAGTCCATTCCAAGACAGGGTTGGAAACACCATATATTTT.

The CDR3 sequence: CASSQGGRGRGNYEQYF. The CDR3, as DNA: TGCGCCAGCAGCCAAGGGGGGAGGGGGCGAGGGAACTACGAGCAGTACTTC. The chain has TRBV4-1 and TRBJ2-7; D is tentatively TRBD1 or TRBD2 (7 bases each). The CDR3 has 17 residues. Germline CDR1 is MGHRA and CDR2 is YSYEKL. V lost 1 base and J 3 bases, leaving 19 bases between the germline ends.

Worth noting for this clonotype: This may arise from a read error, as a much more abundant clone is one base away. The chain carries TRBV10-2 and TRBJ2-7; no firm D call. The CDR3 runs to 13 residues. The germline CDR1 and CDR2 sequences are WSHSY and SAAADI. CDR3 in amino acids: CASSLWGSYGQYF. CDR3 DNA sequence: TGTGCCAGCAGTTTGTGGGGTAGTTACGGGCAGTACTTC.

This chain connects TRBV10-1 to TRBJ1-6; D not resolved. The CDR3 has 14 amino acids. Between the trimmed V and J ends, which lost 4 bases and 2 bases, there was a span of 6 bases. The V gene's germline CDR1 is WNHNN and CDR2 SYGVQD (reference sequence). The CDR3 region is CASSGSPYNSPLHF. CDR3 nucleotides: TGCGCCAGCAGTGGGAGTCCCTATAATTCACCCCTCCACTTT.

The rearrangement joins TRBV11-1 to TRBJ1-1, with TRBD1 identical over 7 bases. V was pared by 5 bases and J by 3 bases, with 24 bases of the junction left unmatched. This CDR3 has 20 residues. CDR1 and CDR2 from the germline V gene are SGHAT and FQDESV (reference sequence). CDR3 amino acids: CASSAPRGLAELTGDTEAFF. CDR3 coding DNA: TGTGCCAGCAGCGCCCCTAGGGGGCTAGCGGAACTCACCGGGGACACTGAAGCTTTCTTT.